Following are 26 T cell receptor beta chains from one sample sequenced in a study of OX40 agonist ivuxolimab in advanced cancers. Assay: immunoSEQ multiplex PCR; the TCRdb copy retains only in-frame clones and omits some. The data show about 100,000 clones, with roughly 90% seen just once and roughly 0.15% held by the top ten. Material: CD4+ or CD8+ T cells sorted from blood, obtained in a trial of the OX40 agonist ivuxolimab. Source of these receptors: an adult with an advanced solid tumor such as melanoma, head and neck, liver or kidney cancer.

A single count supports this clone. The V call is TRBV7-8, the J call TRBJ2-2; D not resolved. Looked up from germline, CDR1 is SGHVS and CDR2 is FQNEAQ. The V end lost 5 bases, the J end lost 0 bases, and 16 bases lay between the germline ends. The CDR3 is 17 amino acids. CDR3 sequence: CASSIYRSRTNTGELFF. CDR3 coding DNA: TGTGCCAGCAGCATATATCGCAGCAGGACGAACACCGGGGAGCTGTTTTTT. The entire variable domain, with the rest obtained from reference TRBV7-8 and TRBJ2-2, is as follows: GAGVSQSPRYKVAKRGQDVALRCDPISGHVSLFWYQQALGQGPEFLTYFQNEAQLDKSGLPSDRFFAERPEGSVSTLKIQRTQQEDSAVYLCASSIYRSRTNTGELFFGEGSRLTVL.

The genes are TRBV5-1 and TRBJ2-3, with 7 bases matching TRBD1. Germline V gene sequence: CDR1 SGHRS, CDR2 YFSETQ. V lost 0 bases and J lost 2; bases outside the gene matches: 3. There are 15 residues in the CDR3. CDR3 protein: CASSLGQGPTDTQYF. The DNA for the CDR3 is TGCGCCAGCAGCTTGGGACAGGGACCCACAGATACGCAGTATTTT.

The chain joins TRBV5-1 to TRBJ2-1; TRBD2 matches at 16 bases. J lost 6 bases, V lost 3 bases, and 6 bases had no gene match. This CDR3 contains 17 residues. The germline V gene has CDR1 SGHRS and CDR2 YFSETQ. In nucleotides, the CDR3 is TGCGCCAGCAGCTCGGGACTAGCGGGAGGGCCGGGCAATGAGCAGTTCTTC. Translation: CASSSGLAGGPGNEQFF.

This clone has more than one count but fewer than ten. This rearrangement joins TRBV10-1 to TRBJ2-7, with D perhaps matching TRBD2 (5 bases). In germline, CDR1 is WNHNN, CDR2 SYGVQD (reference sequence). The CDR3 has 15 amino acids. V was shortened by 9 bases and J by 2 bases, with 20 bases between the two germline ends. In DNA form, the CDR3 reads TGCGCCAGGCGGAGAAACCGAGCGGTTACCTACGAGCAGTACTTC. Amino acid sequence: CARRRNRAVTYEQYF.

V usage is TRBV30 and J usage is TRBJ1-1; 8 bases align to TRBD1. Germline-derived CDR1 and CDR2 are GTSNPN and SVGIG (reference sequence). The CDR3 has 17 amino acids. The J segment lost 0 bases and the V segment lost 3 bases, leaving 12 bases of the junction unmatched. The CDR3 nucleotides are TGTGCCTGGAGCTTTGACAGGGGAAGGCCAATGAACACTGAAGCTTTCTTT. Translated, it gives CAWSFDRGRPMNTEAFF.

The chain couples TRBV27 to TRBJ2-5; possibly TRBD2 for D (6 bases). Germline V lookup: CDR1 MNHEY, CDR2 SMNVEV (reference sequence). This CDR3 comprises 15 residues. The V gene lost 5 bases and the J gene lost 5 bases, with 18 bases spanning the gap. CDR3 DNA sequence: TGTGCCAGCAGTCCCGGGGCAGGGAGGATGGAGACCCAGTACTTC. This codes for CASSPGAGRMETQYF.

The CDR3, as DNA: TGTGCCAGCAGCCAGAGGGGGCGGGAGACCCAGTACTTC. This gives the protein CASSQRGRETQYF. The J gene is TRBJ2-5, the V gene TRBV28; 7 bases line up with TRBD1. CDR3 length: 13 amino acids. Trimming removed 6 bases from V and 5 bases from J; junction bases left unmatched: 6. CDR1 is MDHEN and CDR2 is SYDVKM in the germline V gene.

This clone was observed once. The chain carries TRBV10-3 and TRBJ2-1; 13 bases map to TRBD2. This CDR3 is built from 19 residues. Germline V lookup: CDR1 ENHRY, CDR2 SYGVKD. The V segment lost 6 bases and the J segment 2 bases; nucleotides outside the gene matches: 13. The CDR3 DNA reads TGTGCCATCAGGGGCAGGGGAGGGACTAGCGGGAACGCCTACAATGAGCAGTTCTTC. This translates into CAIRGRGGTSGNAYNEQFF.

V gene TRBV4-1 combines with J gene TRBJ2-7, with D possibly matching TRBD1 (7 bases). This CDR3 has 15 amino acids. The V end lost 3 bases, the J end lost 0 bases, and 12 bases lay between the germline ends. In germline, CDR1 is MGHRA, CDR2 YSYEKL. The CDR3 region is CASSQGGTVSYEQYF. DNA of the CDR3: TGCGCCAGCAGCCAGGGCGGGACAGTCTCCTACGAGCAGTACTTC.

The chain recombines TRBV5-1 with TRBJ1-3; TRBD1 might be the D (6 bases). Between the trimmed V and J ends, which lost 0 bases and 4 bases, there was a span of 8 bases. Germline CDR1 is SGHRS and CDR2 is YFSETQ. The CDR3 is 14 amino acids. The CDR3 loop is CASSLDGTGNTIYF. Here the CDR3 DNA reads TGCGCCAGCAGCTTGGACGGGACAGGAAACACCATATATTTT. Variable domain in full (rest from reference TRBV5-1 and TRBJ1-3): KAGVTQTPRYLIKTRGQQVTLSCSPISGHRSVSWYQQTPGQGLQFLFEYFSETQRNKGNFPGRFSGRQFSNSRSEMNVSTLELGDSALYLCASSLDGTGNTIYFGEGSWLTVV.

The chain employs TRBV29-1 and TRBJ2-3; D gene uncertain. The CDR3 loop spans 12 amino acids. Germline CDR1 reads SQVTM; CDR2 reads ANQGSEA. Deletions cut 6 bases from V and 2 bases from J, with 9 bases between. CDR3 DNA: TGCAGCGTGGCAGAATTCACAGATACGCAGTATTTT. This translates into CSVAEFTDTQYF.

V is TRBV2 and J is TRBJ1-5, with a tentative D call TRBD1 (6 bases). From germline, CDR1 is SNHLY and CDR2 FYNNEI. The CDR3 extends over 15 amino acids. Between the trimmed V and J ends, which lost 6 bases and 0 bases, there was a span of 12 bases. This CDR3 is CASSVDRLSNQPQHF. CDR3 bases: TGTGCCAGCAGCGTCGACAGGCTTAGCAATCAGCCCCAGCATTTT. The full variable domain, rest sourced from reference TRBV2 and TRBJ1-5, is EPEVTQTPSHQVTQMGQEVILRCVPISNHLYFYWYRQILGQKVEFLVSFYNNEISEKSEIFDDQFSVERPDGSNFTLKIRSTKLEDSAMYFCASSVDRLSNQPQHFGDGTRLSIL.

The chain joins TRBV5-1 to TRBJ1-6; maybe TRBD1 (6 bases). The V and J ends lost 7 bases and 6 bases respectively, with 14 bases between them. Per the germline V gene, CDR1 is SGHRS and CDR2 is YFSETQ. CDR3 size: 14 residues. The chain's CDR3 is CASQRTASNSPLHF. As DNA, the CDR3 is TGCGCCAGCCAGCGGACAGCTTCTAATTCACCCCTCCACTTT.

The chain is built from TRBV7-2 and TRBJ2-3, with D possibly matching TRBD2 (5 bases). Germline V gives CDR1 SGHTA, CDR2 FQGNSA. CDR3 length: 13 residues. The germline V and J ends were trimmed by 4 bases and 8 bases, with 13 bases remaining between them. CDR3 in DNA: TGTGCCAGCAGCTCGGTATCGGGGAGTACGCAGTATTTT. This encodes CASSSVSGSTQYF.

V and J are TRBV6-5 and TRBJ1-5; D gene unclear. Germline V CDR1 and CDR2: MNHEY, SVGAGI. Between the trimmed V and J ends, which lost 6 bases and 3 bases, there was a span of 12 bases. CDR3 length: 14 residues. This CDR3 is CASRGNGANQPQHF. The DNA of the CDR3 is TGTGCCAGCAGGGGGAACGGTGCCAATCAGCCCCAGCATTTT.

The V and J genes are TRBV18 and TRBJ2-7; TRBD1 might be the D (5 bases). Trimming took 6 bases from V and 5 from J, leaving 14 bases between them. Germline CDR1 KGHSH, CDR2 LQKENI. The CDR3 extends over 13 amino acids. The CDR3 reads CASSPDSRHEQYF. The DNA of the CDR3 is TGTGCCAGCTCCCCCGACAGCCGCCACGAGCAGTACTTC.

This chain joins TRBV2 and TRBJ1-6; D is possibly TRBD1 (5 bases). Deletions cut 6 bases from V and 9 bases from J, with 15 bases between. The germline V gene has CDR1 SNHLY and CDR2 FYNNEI. This CDR3 is 14 amino acids long. CDR3 sequence (DNA): TGTGCCAGCAGGAGGGGCTTTTCTGGTTCACCCCTCCACTTT. It is translated as CASRRGFSGSPLHF. Drawing the rest from reference TRBV2 and TRBJ1-6, the complete variable domain is EPEVTQTPSHQVTQMGQEVILRCVPISNHLYFYWYRQILGQKVEFLVSFYNNEISEKSEIFDDQFSVERPDGSNFTLKIRSTKLEDSAMYFCASRRGFSGSPLHFGNGTRLTVT.

The chain uses TRBV11-2 and TRBJ2-1; D ambiguous. V lost 5 bases, J lost 0 bases, and 8 bases lay in between. Germline CDR1 SGHAT, CDR2 FQNNGV. The CDR3 length is 14 residues. The CDR3 reads CASSLTYSYNEQFF. CDR3 coding DNA: TGTGCCAGCAGCCTCACTTACTCCTACAATGAGCAGTTCTTC.

This chain uses TRBV2 with TRBJ2-3; 12 bases map to TRBD2. The V and J ends lost 7 bases and 6 bases, in that order; junction bases with no gene match: 8. The CDR3 runs 15 residues. The germline CDR1 and CDR2 sequences are SNHLY and FYNNEI. CDR3 coding DNA: TGTGCCAGCATCCCGACTAGCGGGGGCCCTGATACGCAGTATTTT. Its translation: CASIPTSGGPDTQYF.

The chain uses TRBV6-6 and TRBJ1-4; D is uncertain. CDR1 and CDR2 from the germline V gene are MNHNY and SVGAGI (reference sequence). This CDR3 has 14 residues. V dropped 6 bases and J dropped 8 bases, with 16 bases sitting between them. The CDR3 bases are TGTGCCAGCAGAGGCGGGCGACCTGGGGAAAAACTGTTTTTT. This encodes CASRGGRPGEKLFF.

The chain employs TRBV27 and TRBJ2-5; a weak D match, TRBD1 (6 bases). The germline V gene encodes CDR1 MNHEY and CDR2 SMNVEV (reference sequence). The CDR3 consists of 16 residues. Trimming pared 5 bases from V and 4 bases from J, leaving 20 bases between. This CDR3 is CASSRAQGWGRETQYF. The CDR3 DNA reads as TGTGCCAGCAGTCGTGCACAGGGATGGGGGCGAGAGACCCAGTACTTC.

As to this clone: The sample carries other DNA sequences with the same CDR3. This chain uses TRBV11-2 with TRBJ2-5; 9 bases are a match to TRBD1. CDR1 is SGHAT, CDR2 FQNNGV, per germline. The CDR3 runs 14 residues. Germline trimming cut 5 bases from V and 5 bases from J; bases unmatched to any gene: 6. CDR3 DNA: TGTGCCAGCAGCCTGGGACAGGGAAGGGAGACCCAGTACTTC. It encodes CASSLGQGRETQYF.

The chain carries TRBV30 and TRBJ1-2; the match to TRBD1 covers 8 bases. This CDR3 contains 14 residues. The germline V gene has CDR1 GTSNPN and CDR2 SVGIG (reference sequence). V trimming: 3 bases; J trimming: 4 bases; junction bases outside the gene matches: 7. This CDR3 is CAWSARGRIYGYTF. DNA of the CDR3: TGTGCCTGGAGCGCCAGGGGGCGCATCTATGGCTACACCTTC.

This sequence joins TRBV5-6 and TRBJ1-2; perhaps TRBD1 as D (6 bases). CDR1 SGHDT and CDR2 YYEEEE come from the germline V gene. Trimming left V 1 base short and J 7 bases short, with 11 bases between. This CDR3 has 13 residues. CDR3 nucleotide sequence: TGTGCCAGCAGCTTGCGGGGGCCGTCTGGCTACACCTTC. Its protein product is CASSLRGPSGYTF.

This clone was seen just once. The chain has TRBV7-3 and TRBJ2-5, with D possibly matching TRBD1 (5 bases). The germline V and J ends were trimmed by 2 bases and 5 bases, with 15 bases remaining between them. This CDR3 spans 15 amino acids. Germline-derived CDR1 and CDR2 are SGHTA and FQGTGA. CDR3 sequence: CASSLGGANAETQYF. The CDR3 DNA is TGTGCCAGCAGCTTAGGTGGGGCGAATGCGGAGACCCAGTACTTC.

CDR3 amino acids: CASSSSGTYEQYF. Written as DNA, the CDR3 is TGCGCCAGCAGTTCCAGCGGCACCTACGAGCAGTACTTC. The chain is built from TRBV10-1 and TRBJ2-7; tentative D call: TRBD2 (5 bases). Germline lookup yields CDR1 WNHNN and CDR2 SYGVQD (reference sequence). The CDR3 is 13 amino acids. Between the trimmed V and J ends, which lost 5 bases and 2 bases, there was a span of 10 bases.